This T cell receptor (beta chain) is drawn from a study of shared clonotypes between healthy human individuals. Looking at the study overall: Two women and three men aged 18 to 49 made up the donors. Study-wide points: The sampled material consisted only of blood, and tissue repertoires are likely to differ.

A word on this clone: The antigen remains unidentified.

The assay used deep level. Around 29,000 T cell genomes, or 300 ng DNA, went into unsorted PBMC replicate PCRs. Profiled with immunoSEQ multiplex PCR; TCRdb holds only in-frame clones, not every one. The sample lists fewer than 700,000 clones; around three quarters were seen once. The V gene lost 4 bases and the J gene lost 0 bases, with 14 bases spanning the gap. Germline V gene data show CDR1 as SGDLS and CDR2 as YYNGEE. The CDR3 runs to 16 residues. This chain uses TRBV9 with TRBJ1-3; D remains unclear. The sample comprised PBMCs. The TCR sequence derives from a woman aged 40 to 50 in good health. Some clones in this sample may be carry-over from other donors' samples. CDR3 loop: CASSPLPGVSGNTIYF. For the CDR3, the DNA is TGTGCCAGCAGCCCTCTACCAGGTGTCTCTGGAAACACCATATATTTT.